The next 20 T cell receptor beta chains were all read from a single sample in a study of cytomegalovirus exposure and HLA in healthy donors. Primers included in the PCR were 60 Vbeta and 13 Jbeta primers. The assay was immunoSEQ multiplex PCR, and TCRdb's table has in-frame clones only and misses some. The sample yields around 150,000 clones, approximately 71% seen once. Sequencing used PBMCs. The source of these receptors is a man aged 25-45 years in good health and CMV-seropositive.

The CDR3 nucleotides are TGTGCCAGTAGTACCGGAGCTGGGGCCAACGTCCTGACTTTC. This gives the protein CASSTGAGANVLTF. The rearrangement joins TRBV19 to TRBJ2-6, with D unclear. CDR3 length equals 14 residues. Germline CDR1 reads LNHDA; CDR2 reads SQIVND (reference sequence). Trimming removed 4 bases at V and 2 bases at J, with 6 bases between.

The V gene is TRBV21-1, the J gene TRBJ2-5; the table's D call of TRBD2 was not tested on the DNA. TRBV21-1 is a documented pseudogene. This CDR3 region has 18 residues. CDR3 loop: CARGVKRLAGTYQETQYF. The CDR3 DNA reads TGTGCCAGAGGGGTAAAAAGACTAGCGGGAACGTACCAAGAGACCCAGTACTTC.

This clone was seen more than once but under ten times. A much bigger clone sits one base away, suggesting this may be a read error. In the same sample, other DNA sequences code for this CDR3. CDR3 in amino acids: CAWSTPPGAGELFF. The CDR3 DNA sequence: TGTGCCTGGAGTACCCCTCCAGGGGCCGGGGAGCTGTTCTTT. This chain uses TRBV30 with TRBJ2-2, with D possibly being TRBD1 (6 bases). The CDR3 sequence is 14 residues long. Germline CDR1 GTSNPN, CDR2 SVGIG (reference sequence).

The rearrangement joins TRBV27 to TRBJ2-5; weak D call: TRBD1 (5 bases). Germline-derived CDR1 and CDR2 are MNHEY and SMNVEV (reference sequence). V was cut by 5 bases and J by 4 bases, with 14 bases left in between. The CDR3 contains 14 residues. As DNA, the CDR3 is TGTGCCAGCAGTCTCCCAGGGTTAGGAGAGACCCAGTACTTC. This sequence encodes CASSLPGLGETQYF.

This rearrangement joins TRBV5-1 to TRBJ1-2; possibly TRBD1 for D (5 bases). Trimming left V 1 base short and J 8 bases short, with 12 bases between. The CDR3 contains 13 residues. Germline CDR1 SGHRS, CDR2 YFSETQ. The CDR3 loop reads CASSLLGPGGYTF. In nucleotides, the CDR3 is TGCGCCAGCAGCTTGTTAGGGCCAGGGGGCTACACCTTC.

The chain carries TRBV19 and TRBJ2-7, with D uncertain. Deletions cut 7 bases from V and 3 bases from J, with 13 bases between. CDR3 length equals 13 residues. In germline, CDR1 is LNHDA, CDR2 SQIVND (reference sequence). The CDR3 loop reads CASTTTGSYEQYF. The CDR3, as DNA: TGTGCCAGTACCACGACTGGAAGCTACGAGCAGTACTTC.

This clone has more than one count but fewer than ten. This CDR3 reads CASSFGQGDVDTQYF. The CDR3 nucleotides are TGCGCCAGCAGCTTCGGTCAGGGCGACGTGGATACGCAGTATTTT. V and J are TRBV5-1 and TRBJ2-3; D may be TRBD1 (5 bases). V was pared by 2 bases and J by 6 bases, with 16 bases between. CDR1 and CDR2 (germline): SGHRS, YFSETQ. This CDR3 region has 15 residues.

The chain employs TRBV7-3 and TRBJ2-3, with D maybe TRBD2 (7 bases). Germline V gene data show CDR1 as SGHTA and CDR2 as FQGTGA. Trimming cost V 3 bases and J 3 bases, with 16 bases left between them. There are 16 residues in the CDR3. The CDR3 protein is CASSLIGGLRTDTQYF. Written as DNA, the CDR3 is TGTGCCAGCAGCTTGATCGGGGGGCTTAGGACAGATACGCAGTATTTT. Together with reference TRBV7-3 and TRBJ2-3, the CDR3 gives the full variable domain: GAGVSQTPSNKVTEKGKYVELRCDPISGHTALYWYRQSLGQGPEFLIYFQGTGAADDSGLPNDRFFAVRPEGSVSTLKIQRTERGDSAVYLCASSLIGGLRTDTQYFGPGTRLTVL.

The chain is built from TRBV5-6 and TRBJ2-3, with D possibly matching TRBD1 (5 bases). The V end lost 4 bases, the J end lost 0 bases, and 12 bases lay between the germline ends. CDR1 and CDR2 (germline): SGHDT, YYEEEE. The CDR3 has 15 residues. As DNA, the CDR3 is TGTGCCAGCAGCATATCAGGGATAAGCACAGATACGCAGTATTTT. This gives the protein CASSISGISTDTQYF.

The chain uses TRBV28 and TRBJ2-7, with D possibly TRBD2 on 5 matching bases. The V end was cut by 6 bases, the J end by 3 bases, with 18 bases between. The CDR3 has 15 residues. CDR1 is MDHEN, CDR2 SYDVKM, per germline. CDR3 nucleotide sequence: TGTGCCAGCAGCCCTAGGCCACTAGTCCTCTACGAGCAGTACTTC. Residues: CASSPRPLVLYEQYF.

V and J are TRBV5-1 and TRBJ2-4, with 9 bases aligning to TRBD1. Germline V gene data show CDR1 as SGHRS and CDR2 as YFSETQ. The CDR3 length is 16 residues. V lost 0 bases, J lost 8 bases, and 9 bases stayed unmatched. CDR3 DNA: TGCGCCAGCAGCTTGGCCCTGGGACAGGGACAGGACATTCAGTACTTC. Encoded protein: CASSLALGQGQDIQYF.

The genes are TRBV7-3 and TRBJ2-2; 14 bases match TRBD2. The CDR3 sequence is 16 residues long. The ends lost 4 bases at V and 6 bases at J; junction bases unmatched: 4. Germline CDR1 is SGHTA and CDR2 is FQGTGA. For the CDR3, the DNA is TGTGCCAGCAGCTCCCGACTAGCGGGAGGGCCCGGGGAGCTGTTTTTT. Translation: CASSSRLAGGPGELFF.

This clone has a single count. The V call is TRBV2, the J call TRBJ2-2, with no clear D. CDR3 length: 15 amino acids. Germline CDR1 reads SNHLY; CDR2 reads FYNNEI. V was trimmed by 7 bases and J by 4 bases, leaving 16 bases between them. In DNA form, the CDR3 reads TGTGCCAGCACCTGGAGTCCGAAAGGCACCGGGGAGCTGTTTTTT. It codes for CASTWSPKGTGELFF.

This clone has more than one count but fewer than ten. This sequence joins TRBV2 and TRBJ1-6, with D possibly being TRBD1 (5 bases). Trimming removed 3 bases at V and 6 bases at J, with 9 bases between. The CDR3 has 14 residues. The germline V gene has CDR1 SNHLY and CDR2 FYNNEI. The CDR3 spells CASSEWQGNSPLHF. For the CDR3, the DNA is TGTGCCAGCAGTGAGTGGCAGGGTAATTCACCCCTCCACTTT.

This chain links TRBV27 with TRBJ2-2; D call uncertain. V was shortened by 2 bases and J by 5 bases, with 9 bases between the two germline ends. Looked up from germline, CDR1 is MNHEY and CDR2 is SMNVEV (reference sequence). CDR3 length: 14 residues. CDR3 region: CASSLAQFTGELFF. CDR3 in DNA: TGTGCCAGCAGTTTAGCACAGTTTACCGGGGAGCTGTTTTTT.

Turning to this clone: The sample carries other DNA sequences with the same CDR3. The genes are TRBV6-6 and TRBJ2-7; TRBD1 agrees at 10 bases. CDR3 length: 16 residues. CDR1 and CDR2 (germline): MNHNY, SVGAGI (reference sequence). Trimming removed 1 base from V and 3 bases from J; junction bases left unmatched: 6. The CDR3 loop reads CASSYFGRTGGYEQYF. The DNA of the CDR3 is TGTGCCAGCAGTTACTTCGGACGGACAGGGGGCTACGAGCAGTACTTC.

This clone has a single count. The CDR3 bases are TGTGCCAGCAGTTTCGACAGGGACTATGGCTACACCTTC. This codes for CASSFDRDYGYTF. The V gene is TRBV2, the J gene TRBJ1-2, with 7 bases lining up with TRBD1. V shed 5 bases and J 3 bases; nucleotides not matched to a gene: 3. The germline CDR1 and CDR2 sequences are SNHLY and FYNNEI. This CDR3 has 13 residues.

The chain recombines TRBV30 with TRBJ1-5, with 9 positions matching TRBD1. CDR3 length: 15 residues. The J segment lost 8 bases and the V segment lost 2 bases, leaving 10 bases of the junction unmatched. In germline, CDR1 is GTSNPN, CDR2 SVGIG (reference sequence). Written as DNA, the CDR3 is TGTGCCTGGAGTCTGGGGACAGGGTTCAGGGAGCCCCAGCATTTT. Translation gives CAWSLGTGFREPQHF.

The chain links TRBV6-5 to TRBJ2-1, with 8 bases fitting TRBD2. Germline CDR1 and CDR2: MNHEY and SVGAGI. The CDR3 extends over 12 amino acids. V lost 7 bases to trimming and J lost 8 bases; unmatched junction nucleotides: 4. DNA of the CDR3: TGTGCCAGCACCTCGACTAGCGATGAGCAGTTCTTC. Translation: CASTSTSDEQFF.

The chain employs TRBV30 and TRBJ1-2, with D perhaps TRBD1 (6 bases). Germline V CDR1 and CDR2: GTSNPN, SVGIG (reference sequence). V was pared by 0 bases and J by 9 bases, with 11 bases between. The CDR3 covers 12 residues. CDR3 sequence reads: CAWSVGGGSYTF. The CDR3 DNA reads as TGTGCCTGGAGTGTAGGGGGGGGTAGCTACACCTTC.